This T cell receptor (beta chain) appears in the sequencing data of a study of shared clonotypes between healthy human individuals. Turning to the study itself: CD4 naive and memory got three plates each, CD8 naive two, CD8 memory one.

Whole-study findings and limits: The study sampled only blood, and tissue repertoires likely differ.

About 33,000 T cell genomes (approximately 180 ng DNA) went into each sorted-subset replicate. Libraries were prepared by immunoSEQ multiplex PCR; TCRdb keeps only in-frame clonotypes and omits some of them. The sample records about 2 million clones, roughly 94% being singletons. On this clone: Its antigen is not known. This CDR3 is also generated by other DNA sequences in the sample.

It was CD45RO-negative cells, positively selected for CCR7, that made up naive CD8 cells, with terminally differentiated effector memory CD45RA+ cells excluded. The CDR3 covers 15 residues. The junction had 10 bases not matched to a gene; V was cut back by 6 bases and J by 9 bases. Germline V lookup: CDR1 MNHEY, CDR2 SVGAGI. The clonotype was recovered from a young man in good health. The V gene is TRBV6-5, the J gene TRBJ1-6; TRBD1 matches 8 bases. Sample: naive CD8+ T cells sorted from blood. CDR3: CASRQGQGGVSPLHF. In nucleotides, the CDR3 is TGTGCCAGCAGACAAGGACAGGGCGGCGTTTCACCCCTCCACTTT.